The 14 T cell receptor beta chains listed next were all sequenced from one sample in a study of CD8 T cells in ankylosing spondylitis. TCRdb re-derived calls from the 5' RACE reads in MiXCR, one entry per CDR3 protein. The table lists under 250,000 distinct CDR3 sequences, 20% to 30% of them singletons. Sequenced sample: blood, either unsorted or a sorted T cell fraction (not recorded which). The receptors were sampled from a male donor with ankylosing spondylitis or in good health (not recorded which).

The genes are TRBV5-1 and TRBJ1-6; D perhaps matches TRBD1 (5 bases). Trimming took off 0 bases at V and 5 bases at J, with 9 bases between the two ends. Germline V gene sequence: CDR1 SGHRS, CDR2 YFSETQ. This CDR3 is built from 15 residues. This CDR3 reads CASSLGGTDNSPLHF. CDR3 sequence (DNA): TGCGCCAGCAGCTTGGGGGGGACGGATAATTCACCCCTCCACTTT. Based on the CDR3 plus reference TRBV5-1 and TRBJ1-6, the full variable domain is KAGVTQTPRYLIKTRGQQVTLSCSPISGHRSVSWYQQTPGQGLQFLFEYFSETQRNKGNFPGRFSGRQFSNSRSEMNVSTLELGDSALYLCASSLGGTDNSPLHFGNGTRLTVT.

This clonotype was found many times. This chain joins TRBV18 and TRBJ2-3; TRBD2 is a possible D gene (6 bases). The CDR3 runs 15 residues. Per the germline V gene, CDR1 is KGHSH and CDR2 is LQKENI. V dropped 5 bases and J dropped 4 bases, with 16 bases sitting between them. CDR3 sequence: CASSSLGSGADTQYF. In DNA form, the CDR3 reads TGTGCCAGCTCATCCCTAGGTTCGGGGGCAGATACGCAGTATTTT.

This clonotype was detected ten times or more. This chain joins TRBV12-3 or TRBV12-4 and TRBJ1-5; unclear D gene. The CDR3 extends over 14 amino acids. The V end was cut by 2 bases, the J end by 3 bases, with 8 bases between. The DNA for the CDR3 is TGTGCCAGCAGTTTATCTGAGGTCAATCAGCCCCAGCATTTT. It translates to CASSLSEVNQPQHF.

This chain links TRBV29-1 with TRBJ1-1; no clear D gene. V lost 0 bases to trimming and J lost 0 bases, with 8 bases between them. This CDR3 comprises 14 residues. Per germline, CDR1 SQVTM and CDR2 ANQGSEA. CDR3 in amino acids: CSVEDGVMNTEAFF. The DNA for the CDR3 is TGCAGCGTTGAAGATGGGGTTATGAACACTGAAGCTTTCTTT. The full variable domain, with the rest looked up from reference TRBV29-1 and TRBJ1-1, is SAVISQKPSRDICQRGTSLTIQCQVDSQVTMMFWYRQQPGQSLTLIATANQGSEATYESGFVIDKFPISRPNLTFSTLTVSNMSPEDSSIYLCSVEDGVMNTEAFFGQGTRLTVV.

This clonotype has ten or more counts. This chain connects TRBV20-1 to TRBJ1-1; D possibly corresponds to TRBD1 (5 bases). This CDR3 has 12 residues. CDR1 is DFQATT, CDR2 SNEGSKA, per germline (reference sequence). The V and J ends lost 5 bases and 4 bases respectively, with 11 bases between them. CDR3 residues: CSAAPGTTEAFF. The DNA for the CDR3 is TGCAGTGCTGCCCCAGGGACCACTGAAGCTTTCTTT.

The chain links TRBV20-1 to TRBJ1-2; D may be TRBD1 (5 bases). The V end lost 3 bases, the J end lost 0 bases, and 8 bases lay between the germline ends. Germline CDR1 DFQATT, CDR2 SNEGSKA (reference sequence). CDR3 size: 13 residues. The CDR3 DNA reads TGCAGTGCTAGGGACACCGCTAACTATGGCTACACCTTC. Translation gives CSARDTANYGYTF.

The chain joins TRBV5-1 to TRBJ1-1; D not resolved. Germline lookup yields CDR1 SGHRS and CDR2 YFSETQ. The CDR3 length is 15 residues. Trimming removed 1 base from V and 0 bases from J, with 10 bases in between. This CDR3 is CASSLNPGVNTEAFF. CDR3 DNA sequence: TGCGCCAGCAGCTTGAACCCGGGTGTGAACACTGAAGCTTTCTTT.

As concerns this clonotype: A single base separates this from a much larger clone, so it may be a read error. The gene calls are TRBV10-3 and TRBJ1-1, with unresolved D. Per germline, CDR1 ENHRY and CDR2 SYGVKD. The CDR3 has 11 amino acids. Trimming stripped 5 bases from V and 7 bases from J, with 8 bases between. CDR3 nucleotide sequence: TGTGCCATCAGTCCAGGCAGTGAAGCTTTCTTT. Its protein is CAISPGSEAFF.

This clonotype appeared a single time. The rearrangement links TRBV29-1 to TRBJ2-3; D may be TRBD1 (6 bases). Germline V gene data show CDR1 as SQVTM and CDR2 as ANQGSEA. The germline V and J ends were trimmed by 3 bases and 5 bases, with 6 bases remaining between them. This CDR3 region has 11 residues. CDR3 loop: CSVETGDTQYF. As DNA, the CDR3 is TGCAGCGTTGAGACAGGAGATACGCAGTATTTT.

A few counts support this clonotype. The CDR3 coding sequence is TGTGCCAGCAGCCCCCATGTGACGGCTAGCGGGAGTCAGGGCAATGAGCAGTTCTTC. The encoded protein is CASSPHVTASGSQGNEQFF. This rearrangement joins TRBV9 to TRBJ2-1, with 10 bases fitting TRBD2. Germline values: CDR1 SGDLS, CDR2 YYNGEE. This CDR3 spans 19 amino acids. V lost 4 bases and J lost 6; bases outside the gene matches: 19.

Regarding this clonotype: The missing conserved phenylalanine or tryptophan at the end of this CDR3 makes a read error likely. The rearrangement links TRBV4-2 to TRBJ2-6; no definite D call. The germline CDR1 and CDR2 sequences are LGHNA and YNFKEQ. The CDR3 spans 17 residues. V lost 0 bases to trimming and J lost 0 bases, with 9 bases between them. The CDR3 spells CASSQDGRTSGANVLTL. In DNA form, the CDR3 reads TGTGCCAGCAGCCAAGATGGCAGGACCTCTGGGGCCAACGTCCTGACTCTC.

This clonotype was seen repeatedly, ten times or more. The chain joins TRBV4-3 to TRBJ1-1; 7 nucleotides match TRBD1. The trim removed 2 bases at V and 1 base at J, leaving 4 bases unmatched. CDR1 is LGHNA, CDR2 YSLEER, per germline. The CDR3 spans 15 residues. In DNA, the CDR3 is TGCGCCAGCAGCCAAACGACAGGGCGGAACACTGAAGCTTTCTTT. Translating it yields CASSQTTGRNTEAFF.

The V call is TRBV6-1, the J call TRBJ2-1; D ambiguous. Trimming left V 6 bases short and J 3 bases short, with 12 bases between. The germline V gene encodes CDR1 MNHNS and CDR2 SASEGT. CDR3 size: 14 residues. This CDR3 reads CASRRLEIYNEQFF. The CDR3 DNA sequence: TGTGCCAGCAGGAGACTGGAGATCTACAATGAGCAGTTCTTC.

The chain employs TRBV7-3 and TRBJ2-1; TRBD2 matches at 9 bases. There are 15 residues in the CDR3. Trimming at V came to 2 bases and at J to 2 bases, leaving 1 base not matched to a gene. Germline assignment: CDR1 SGHTA and CDR2 FQGTGA. The CDR3 DNA reads TGTGCCAGCAGCTTAGCGGGAGGGGCCTACAATGAGCAGTTCTTC. Its protein is CASSLAGGAYNEQFF.